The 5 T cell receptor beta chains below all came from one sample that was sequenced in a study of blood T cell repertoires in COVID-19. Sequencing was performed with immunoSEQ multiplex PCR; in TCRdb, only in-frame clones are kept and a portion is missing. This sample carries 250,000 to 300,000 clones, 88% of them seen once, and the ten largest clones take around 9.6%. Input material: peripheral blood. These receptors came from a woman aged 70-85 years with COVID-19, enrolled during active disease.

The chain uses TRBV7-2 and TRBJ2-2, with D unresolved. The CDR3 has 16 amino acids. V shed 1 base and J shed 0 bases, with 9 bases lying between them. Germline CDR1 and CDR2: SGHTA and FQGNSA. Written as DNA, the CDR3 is TGTGCCAGCAGCTTAGATCCCCTGTCGAACACCGGGGAGCTGTTTTTT. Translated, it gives CASSLDPLSNTGELFF.

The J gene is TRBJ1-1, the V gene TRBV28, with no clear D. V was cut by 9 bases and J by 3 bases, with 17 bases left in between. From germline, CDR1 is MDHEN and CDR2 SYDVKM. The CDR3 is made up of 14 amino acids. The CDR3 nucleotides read TGTGCCAGTATCCCCCCGGGAGGGCACACTGAAGCTTTCTTT. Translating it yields CASIPPGGHTEAFF. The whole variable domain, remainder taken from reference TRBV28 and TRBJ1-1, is DVKVTQSSRYLVKRTGEKVFLECVQDMDHENMFWYRQDPGLGLRLIYFSYDVKMKEKGDIPEGYSVSREKKERFSLILESASTNQTSMYLCASIPPGGHTEAFFGQGTRLTVV.

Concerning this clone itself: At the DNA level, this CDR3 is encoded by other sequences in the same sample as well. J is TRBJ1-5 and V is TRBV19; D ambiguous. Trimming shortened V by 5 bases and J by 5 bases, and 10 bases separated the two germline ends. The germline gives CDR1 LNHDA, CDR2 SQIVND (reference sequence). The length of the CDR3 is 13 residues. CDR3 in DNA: TGTGCCAGTAGTGGGCAGAGGGATCAGCCCCAGCATTTT. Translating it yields CASSGQRDQPQHF.

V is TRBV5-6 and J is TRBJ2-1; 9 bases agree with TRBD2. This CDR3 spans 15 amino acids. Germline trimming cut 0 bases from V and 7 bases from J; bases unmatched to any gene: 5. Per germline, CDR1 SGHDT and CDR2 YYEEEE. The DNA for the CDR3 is TGTGCCAGCAGCTTGGGCAGCGGGAGGATGAATGAGCAGTTCTTC. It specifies CASSLGSGRMNEQFF. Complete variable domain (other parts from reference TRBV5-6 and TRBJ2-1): DAGVTQSPTHLIKTRGQQVTLRCSPKSGHDTVSWYQQALGQGPQFIFQYYEEEERQRGNFPDRFSGHQFPNYSSELNVNALLLGDSALYLCASSLGSGRMNEQFFGPGTRLTVL.

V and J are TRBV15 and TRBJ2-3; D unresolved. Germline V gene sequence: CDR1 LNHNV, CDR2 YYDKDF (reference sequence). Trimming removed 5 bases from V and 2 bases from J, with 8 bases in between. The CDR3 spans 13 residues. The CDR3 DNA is TGTGCCACCAGCCTATCTCACACAGATACGCAGTATTTT. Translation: CATSLSHTDTQYF.